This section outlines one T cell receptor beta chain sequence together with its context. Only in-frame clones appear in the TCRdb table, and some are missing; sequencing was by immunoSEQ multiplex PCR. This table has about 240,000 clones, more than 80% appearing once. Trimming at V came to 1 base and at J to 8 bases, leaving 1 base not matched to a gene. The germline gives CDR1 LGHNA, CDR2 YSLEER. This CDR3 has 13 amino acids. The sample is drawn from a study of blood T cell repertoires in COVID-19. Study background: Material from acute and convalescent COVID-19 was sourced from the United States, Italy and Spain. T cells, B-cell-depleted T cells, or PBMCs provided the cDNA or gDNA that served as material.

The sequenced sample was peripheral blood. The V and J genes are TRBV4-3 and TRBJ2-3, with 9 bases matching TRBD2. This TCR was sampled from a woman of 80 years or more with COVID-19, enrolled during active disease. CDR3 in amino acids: CASSQVSGGTQYF. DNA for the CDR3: TGCGCCAGCAGCCAAGTTAGCGGGGGTACGCAGTATTTT.